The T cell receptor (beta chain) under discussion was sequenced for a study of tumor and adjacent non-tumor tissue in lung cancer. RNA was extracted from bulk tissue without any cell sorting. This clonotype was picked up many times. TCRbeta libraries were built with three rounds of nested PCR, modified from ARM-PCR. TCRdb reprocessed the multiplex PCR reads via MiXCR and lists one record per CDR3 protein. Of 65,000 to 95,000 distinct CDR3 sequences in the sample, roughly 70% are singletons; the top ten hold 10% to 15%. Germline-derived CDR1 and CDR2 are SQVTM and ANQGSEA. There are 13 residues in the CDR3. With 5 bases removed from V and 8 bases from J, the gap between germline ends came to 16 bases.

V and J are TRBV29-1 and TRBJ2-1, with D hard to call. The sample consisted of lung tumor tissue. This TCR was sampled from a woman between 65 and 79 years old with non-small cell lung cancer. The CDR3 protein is CSVQSVGRYEQFF. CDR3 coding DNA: TGCAGCGTTCAGTCAGTGGGTCGCTATGAGCAGTTCTTC.